The present T cell receptor (beta chain) was sequenced within a study of CXCR3-negative and CXCR3-positive naive CD8 T cells. Findings of the study overall: Researchers report that CXCR3-positive naive cells carry more hydrophobic TRB CDR3s than CXCR3-negative naive cells. TRBV-TRBJ usage was similar across naive CXCR3 subsets but distinct in memory cells.

As concerns this clonotype: What it binds is not known.

TRB cDNA was prepared as libraries by UMI-labeled 5' RACE. Each CDR3 protein gets one entry in TCRdb, which reprocessed the 5' RACE reads and gives no DNA. The record lists around 88,000 distinct CDR3 sequences, of which the ten most abundant hold approximately 1%. Sample: naive CXCR3+ CD8+ T cells from blood. Subset reported: CD45RO-CCR7+CD27+CD95- naive CD8+ T cells expressing CXCR3 (TNR3+). This sequence originates from a human donor in good health. Some clones in this sample may be carry-over from other donors' samples.

CDR3 protein: CASSETGGGNSPLHF. The chain carries TRBV2 and TRBJ1-6; TCRdb's D gene call, TRBD1, goes unchecked for lack of DNA. Germline V gives CDR1 SNHLY, CDR2 FYNNEI. The CDR3 totals 15 residues.